Following are 20 T cell receptor beta chains from one sample sequenced in a study of vaccination effects on CD4 cells after COVID-19. After expansion with viral peptide pools in the ViraFEST assay, antigen-specific CD4+ T cells were sequenced. Culturing for about 9 days preceded CD4+ T cell isolation. Prior SARS-CoV-2 infection was absent in the vaccine recipients, as shown by negative nucleocapsid antibodies. Their specific antigens are unknown. TCRdb's copy holds only in-frame clones and misses some; the assay was immunoSEQ multiplex PCR. The sample holds 20,000 to 25,000 clones, around 70% seen once. Specimen: CD4+ T cells from PBMCs cultured with HCoV-NL63 spike peptides, collected before COVID-19 vaccination. These receptor sequences come from a human donor who received a COVID-19 vaccine.

The chain uses TRBV4-2 and TRBJ2-2; 9 nucleotides line up with TRBD2. CDR1 LGHNA and CDR2 YNFKEQ come from the germline V gene. J gave up 6 bases and V 0 bases, and 5 bases lay outside the gene matches. This CDR3 has 16 amino acids. The CDR3 sequence is CASSQEREGYAGELFF. CDR3 nucleotide sequence: TGTGCCAGCAGCCAAGAGCGGGAGGGCTATGCCGGGGAGCTGTTTTTT.

This sequence joins TRBV18 and TRBJ2-7; tentative D call: TRBD2 (5 bases). V lost 1 base, J lost 7 bases, and 11 bases lay in between. This CDR3 is 13 amino acids long. Germline CDR1 and CDR2: KGHSH and LQKENI. CDR3 DNA: TGTGCCAGCTCACCACGCGGGCTCGGAGAGCAGTACTTC. Amino acids: CASSPRGLGEQYF.

The CDR3 nucleotides read TGTGCCAGCAGCTTAAATCCTGGCGGAGGGAGAGCTTTCTTT. Translated, it gives CASSLNPGGGRAFF. The gene calls are TRBV7-3 and TRBJ1-1; D is uncertain. There are 14 residues in the CDR3. Germline-derived CDR1 and CDR2 are SGHTA and FQGTGA. Trimming pared 1 base from V and 10 bases from J, leaving 16 bases between.

The chain carries TRBV28 and TRBJ1-2; the D gene is possibly TRBD1 (5 bases). CDR1 is MDHEN and CDR2 is SYDVKM in the germline V gene. With 7 bases removed from V and 5 bases from J, the gap between germline ends came to 20 bases. The CDR3 consists of 15 residues. Here the CDR3 reads CASTSQGWGNYGYTF. In DNA, the CDR3 is TGTGCCAGCACCTCCCAGGGTTGGGGAAATTATGGCTACACCTTC.

The chain recombines TRBV4-2 with TRBJ1-4, with D perhaps TRBD1 (5 bases). CDR3 length: 14 residues. Germline values: CDR1 LGHNA, CDR2 YNFKEQ. V dropped 1 base and J dropped 7 bases, with 10 bases sitting between them. The CDR3 bases are TGTGCCAGCAGCCAAGGGGGCCGGGGTGAAAAACTGTTTTTT. This encodes CASSQGGRGEKLFF.

The CDR3 DNA sequence: TGTGCCAGGGGGGTGCGACAGAACACCGGGGAGCTGTTTTTT. Residues: CARGVRQNTGELFF. The chain carries TRBV2 and TRBJ2-2; D could derive from TRBD1 or TRBD2 (5 bases each). Germline assignment: CDR1 SNHLY and CDR2 FYNNEI. The CDR3 spans 14 residues. Trimming took 9 bases from V and 1 from J, leaving 12 bases between them.

This chain uses TRBV15 with TRBJ2-3, with TRBD1 matching 7 bases. Trimming at V came to 0 bases and at J to 4 bases, leaving 4 bases not matched to a gene. The V gene's germline CDR1 is LNHNV and CDR2 YYDKDF (reference sequence). The CDR3 is 15 residues long. CDR3 amino acids: CATSRDLGGPDTQYF. The CDR3 nucleotides are TGTGCCACCAGCAGAGATCTAGGGGGCCCAGATACGCAGTATTTT.

The chain employs TRBV7-8 and TRBJ2-7; D remains ambiguous. The V end was cut by 5 bases, the J end by 0 bases, with 8 bases between. Germline V lookup: CDR1 SGHVS, CDR2 FQNEAQ. There are 13 residues in the CDR3. The CDR3 region has the DNA TGTGCCAGCAGCGACCACCGCTCCTACGAGCAGTACTTC. Translated, it gives CASSDHRSYEQYF.

V and J are TRBV14 and TRBJ1-1; 12 bases line up with TRBD1. The CDR3 spans 16 residues. The V gene's germline CDR1 is SGHDN and CDR2 FVKESK. The V and J ends lost 5 bases and 4 bases, in that order; junction bases with no gene match: 8. The CDR3, as DNA: TGTGCCAGCAGCGGAGGGACAGGGGGCTTCGTCACTGAAGCTTTCTTT. It encodes CASSGGTGGFVTEAFF.

CDR3 DNA: TGTGCCAGCAGCCAAGATAAGGGACAGAAGAACTATGGCTACACCTTC. This codes for CASSQDKGQKNYGYTF. This chain uses TRBV4-2 with TRBJ1-2, with TRBD1 matching 7 bases. Germline V gives CDR1 LGHNA, CDR2 YNFKEQ. The CDR3 contains 16 residues. V shed 0 bases, J shed 2 bases, and the junction held 6 bases outside the gene matches.

The chain employs TRBV6-5 and TRBJ1-5, with TRBD1 matching 9 bases. This CDR3 has 15 amino acids. Germline CDR1 is MNHEY and CDR2 is SVGAGI. Losses at the gene ends were 5 bases for V and 3 bases for J; bases not matched to a gene: 5. In nucleotides, the CDR3 is TGTGCCAGCAGTACCGGGACAGGGCACAATCAGCCCCAGCATTTT. Protein: CASSTGTGHNQPQHF.

This clone was counted between two and nine times. This chain connects TRBV15 to TRBJ2-2; no firm D call. Germline CDR1 reads LNHNV; CDR2 reads YYDKDF (reference sequence). This CDR3 spans 14 amino acids. Trimming removed 4 bases from V and 4 bases from J, with 10 bases in between. The CDR3 nucleotides are TGTGCCACCAGCACCAATAAGGGCACCGGGGAGCTGTTTTTT. It translates to CATSTNKGTGELFF.

The chain uses TRBV19 and TRBJ2-1; 8 positions match TRBD1. The CDR3 sequence is 15 residues long. The germline V gene has CDR1 LNHDA and CDR2 SQIVND (reference sequence). Trimming took 6 bases from V and 6 from J; bases not matched to a gene: 10. CDR3 loop: CASRYGQGVGNEQFF. The CDR3 region has the DNA TGTGCCAGTAGATATGGACAGGGCGTTGGCAATGAGCAGTTCTTC.

The chain has TRBV19 and TRBJ1-2; possibly TRBD1 for D (5 bases). V lost 0 bases and J lost 4, with 15 bases in between. From germline, CDR1 is LNHDA and CDR2 SQIVND (reference sequence). The CDR3 is 16 residues long. The CDR3 here is CASSIDHSQGLYGYTF. In DNA, the CDR3 is TGTGCCAGTAGTATAGACCACTCCCAGGGCCTCTATGGCTACACCTTC.

This clone was picked up a small number of times. This chain uses TRBV27 with TRBJ1-2; 9 bases are shared with TRBD1. The length of the CDR3 is 14 residues. The J segment lost 4 bases and the V segment lost 5 bases, leaving 5 bases of the junction unmatched. Germline-derived CDR1 and CDR2 are MNHEY and SMNVEV (reference sequence). CDR3 nucleotides: TGTGCCAGCAGTGTGGGACAGGGTGCCTATGGCTACACCTTC. It translates to CASSVGQGAYGYTF.

This clone was observed a single time. This rearrangement joins TRBV27 to TRBJ1-1; D is unclear. Trimming shortened V by 6 bases and J by 3 bases, and 14 bases separated the two germline ends. Germline CDR1 and CDR2: MNHEY and SMNVEV (reference sequence). This CDR3 is 14 amino acids long. The CDR3 coding sequence is TGTGCCAGCAGCCTTAGGGAAGGAGACACTGAAGCTTTCTTT. It codes for CASSLREGDTEAFF.

This chain joins TRBV5-1 and TRBJ2-5, with 13 nucleotides matching TRBD2. V dropped 4 bases and J dropped 2; count of bases not matched to a gene: 11. Germline V gene data show CDR1 as SGHRS and CDR2 as YFSETQ. This CDR3 is built from 18 residues. CDR3 residues: CASSTQSLTSGGQETQYF. In DNA form, the CDR3 reads TGCGCCAGCAGCACCCAGTCCCTGACTAGCGGGGGGCAAGAGACCCAGTACTTC. Filled out from reference TRBV5-1 and TRBJ2-5, the complete variable domain reads KAGVTQTPRYLIKTRGQQVTLSCSPISGHRSVSWYQQTPGQGLQFLFEYFSETQRNKGNFPGRFSGRQFSNSRSEMNVSTLELGDSALYLCASSTQSLTSGGQETQYFGPGTRLLVL.

The V call is TRBV5-4, the J call TRBJ2-5, with D perhaps given as TRBD1 or TRBD2 (5 bases each). Germline CDR1 is SGHNT and CDR2 is YYREEE (reference sequence). CDR3 length equals 13 residues. V was cut by 4 bases and J by 5 bases, with 12 bases left in between. Here the CDR3 reads CASSRDPAETQYF. CDR3 nucleotide sequence: TGTGCCAGCAGCAGGGACCCGGCGGAGACCCAGTACTTC.

The V call is TRBV10-3, the J call TRBJ2-7; 13 bases are shared with TRBD2. In germline, CDR1 is ENHRY, CDR2 SYGVKD. V shed 4 bases and J 4 bases; nucleotides not matched to a gene: 4. The CDR3 is made up of 15 amino acids. CDR3: CAISGTSGRSYEQYF. For the CDR3, the DNA is TGTGCCATCAGTGGGACTAGCGGGAGATCGTACGAGCAGTACTTC.

This CDR3 is CAISGGGHGTDTQYF. The CDR3 DNA reads TGTGCCATCAGCGGCGGAGGGCATGGTACAGATACGCAGTATTTT. The chain recombines TRBV10-3 with TRBJ2-3, with a possible D match to TRBD2 (6 bases). V lost 6 bases and J 3 bases, leaving 16 bases between the germline ends. The CDR3 runs 15 residues. In germline, CDR1 is ENHRY, CDR2 SYGVKD.